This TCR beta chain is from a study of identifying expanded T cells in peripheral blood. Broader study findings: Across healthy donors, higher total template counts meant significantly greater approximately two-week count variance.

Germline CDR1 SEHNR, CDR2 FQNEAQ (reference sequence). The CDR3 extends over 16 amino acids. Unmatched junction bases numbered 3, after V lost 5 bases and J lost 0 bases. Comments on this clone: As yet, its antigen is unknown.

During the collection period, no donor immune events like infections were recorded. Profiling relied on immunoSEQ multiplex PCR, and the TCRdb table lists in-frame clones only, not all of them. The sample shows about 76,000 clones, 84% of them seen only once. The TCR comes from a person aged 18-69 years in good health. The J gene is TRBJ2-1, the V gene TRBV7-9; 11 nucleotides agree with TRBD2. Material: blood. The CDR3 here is CASSLGTSGSYNEQFF. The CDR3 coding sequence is TGTGCCAGCAGCCTCGGGACTAGCGGCTCCTACAATGAGCAGTTCTTC.